This T cell receptor beta chain was found in a study of blood T cell repertoires in COVID-19. TCRdb keeps only in-frame clones here, not all; method: immunoSEQ multiplex PCR. The sample yields over 200,000 clones, just over 90% seen once. The V gene's germline CDR1 is SGHRS and CDR2 YFSETQ. The length of the CDR3 is 17 residues. The J segment lost 5 bases and the V segment lost 3 bases, leaving 10 bases of the junction unmatched. Sequencing was carried out using peripheral blood. The V gene is TRBV5-1, the J gene TRBJ2-2; TRBD2 aligns across 10 bases. The receptor was derived from a man in his thirties or forties with acute or convalescent COVID-19. The CDR3 reads CASSSNFPSGSTGELFF. The DNA of the CDR3 is TGCGCCAGCAGCTCTAACTTCCCTAGCGGGAGTACCGGGGAGCTGTTTTTT. Drawing the rest from reference TRBV5-1 and TRBJ2-2, the complete variable domain is KAGVTQTPRYLIKTRGQQVTLSCSPISGHRSVSWYQQTPGQGLQFLFEYFSETQRNKGNFPGRFSGRQFSNSRSEMNVSTLELGDSALYLCASSSNFPSGSTGELFFGEGSRLTVL.